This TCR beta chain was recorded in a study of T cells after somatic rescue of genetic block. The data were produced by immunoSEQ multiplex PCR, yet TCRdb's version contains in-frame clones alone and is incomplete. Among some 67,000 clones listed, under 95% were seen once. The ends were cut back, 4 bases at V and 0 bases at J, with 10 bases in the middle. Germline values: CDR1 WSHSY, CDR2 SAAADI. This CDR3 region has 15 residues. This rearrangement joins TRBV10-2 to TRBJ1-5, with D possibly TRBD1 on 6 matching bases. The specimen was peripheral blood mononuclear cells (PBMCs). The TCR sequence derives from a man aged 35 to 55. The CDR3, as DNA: TGCGCCAGCAGTGTTGGCAGGGGTAGCAATCAGCCCCAGCATTTT. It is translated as CASSVGRGSNQPQHF.